Following are 9 T cell receptor beta chains from one sample sequenced in a study of blood T cells in healthy people across ages (dated by TCRdb to between 2014 and 2017). The library came from 5' RACE. The instrument was an Illumina HiSeq 2500. The second PCR ran for roughly 6 to 11 cycles and used a J-beta primer mix along with a sample-barcoded 5' primer. TCRdb redid the processing of the public reads, applying fastp at Q25 and MiXCR, and retained in-frame beta chains. Each CDR3 protein gets just one entry, which takes the most common genes and DNA from the rows behind it. Within this sample are about 780,000 distinct CDR3 sequences, with 35% to 50% of them counted one time only. The ten largest clones capture roughly 18% of the sample. Sequencing was done on a sample of blood. The receptors here all came from an elderly man in good health.

About this clonotype itself: An end of the junction does not agree with germline; a read error may underlie this. The chain couples TRBV4-3 to TRBJ2-7; possibly TRBD2 for D (6 bases). The V gene's germline CDR1 is LGHNA and CDR2 YSLEER. The CDR3 totals 15 residues. The CDR3 sequence: CASSPGASEAETQYF. CDR3 DNA sequence: TGCGCCAGCAGCCCTGGGGCTAGCGAGGCCGAGACCCAGTATTTC.

There are a few counts of this clonotype. The rearrangement uses TRBV15 and TRBJ1-2, with a tentative D call TRBD1 (5 bases). V was pared by 0 bases and J by 4 bases, with 15 bases between. The germline gives CDR1 LNHNV, CDR2 YYDKDF (reference sequence). The CDR3 contains 16 residues. The CDR3 here is CATSRDGTFGGYGYTF. CDR3 bases: TGTGCCACCAGCAGAGACGGGACGTTCGGGGGCTATGGCTACACCTTC.

This clonotype was seen repeatedly, ten times or more. The gene calls are TRBV28 and TRBJ2-5, with 9 positions matching TRBD2. CDR3 length: 16 residues. Trimming cost V 6 bases and J 11 bases; bases outside gene matches: 19. CDR1 MDHEN and CDR2 SYDVKM come from the germline V gene. The CDR3 DNA sequence: TGTGCCAGCAGCCCGCCGTTAGCGGGAGTTTACAATGAGCAGTACTTC. It encodes CASSPPLAGVYNEQYF.

DNA of the CDR3: TGTGCCAGCAGCCTGAGTGGGGGAGCGCCGTTCCATGAGCAGTTCTTC. Protein product: CASSLSGGAPFHEQFF. The rearrangement joins TRBV28 to TRBJ2-1; D is perhaps TRBD1 or TRBD2 (5 bases each). There are 16 residues in the CDR3. The germline gives CDR1 MDHEN, CDR2 SYDVKM. V lost 6 bases and J 8 bases, leaving 23 bases between the germline ends.

The V call is TRBV6-5, the J call TRBJ2-5; TRBD1 matches at 9 bases. The CDR3 spans 15 residues. With 5 bases clipped from V and 6 bases from J, the junction kept 10 bases outside the gene matches. Per the germline V gene, CDR1 is MNHEY and CDR2 is SVGAGI. The CDR3 DNA is TGTGCCAGCAGTGCTGTAGGGACAGGGAAAAAGACCCAGTACTTC. Encoded protein: CASSAVGTGKKTQYF.

A few counts support this clonotype. V gene TRBV13 combines with J gene TRBJ2-7; 9 bases match TRBD2. The V and J ends lost 3 bases and 1 base, in that order; junction bases with no gene match: 4. This CDR3 is 15 amino acids long. Germline V gene data show CDR1 as PRHDT and CDR2 as FYEKMQ (reference sequence). The chain's CDR3 is CASSFRLAVSYEQYF. As DNA, the CDR3 is TGTGCCAGCAGCTTTCGACTAGCGGTATCCTACGAGCAGTACTTC.

V usage is TRBV25-1 and J usage is TRBJ1-5, with 7 bases identical to TRBD1. Germline-derived CDR1 and CDR2 are MGHDK and SYGVNS. V lost 4 bases, J lost 5 bases, and 11 bases stayed unmatched. The CDR3 is made up of 16 amino acids. Written as DNA, the CDR3 is TGTGCCAGCAGTGGCCGACAGGGTCCAGGAGATCAGCCCCAGCATTTT. This translates into CASSGRQGPGDQPQHF.

This clonotype has ten or more counts. This chain joins TRBV18 and TRBJ2-7; possible D gene TRBD2, 5 bases. The CDR3 has 13 amino acids. Germline V lookup: CDR1 KGHSH, CDR2 LQKENI. V lost 4 bases and J lost 3, with 10 bases in between. CDR3 in amino acids: CASSRGANYEQYF. CDR3 nucleotides: TGTGCCAGCTCACGGGGAGCGAACTACGAGCAGTACTTC.

The chain links TRBV12-3 or TRBV12-4 to TRBJ1-2; a weak D match, TRBD1 (6 bases). Trimming removed 2 bases from V and 4 bases from J, with 14 bases in between. The CDR3 runs 15 residues. The CDR3 spells CASSLTPNRVYGYTF. For the CDR3, the DNA is TGTGCCAGCAGTTTAACACCGAACAGGGTCTATGGCTACACCTTC.